This T cell receptor (beta chain) was sequenced for a study of T cell clonality in common variable immunodeficiency. General study results and limits: Common variable immunodeficiency TCR beta sequences reportedly had fewer deletions and N-nucleotide insertions. Fewer TCRbeta clones were shared among CVID subjects than controls.

The junction had 6 bases not matched to a gene; V was cut back by 3 bases and J by 1 base. Germline V gives CDR1 SGHDT, CDR2 YYEEEE. CDR3 length equals 15 residues. Some clones are missing from TCRdb's copy, which holds only in-frame ones; the method was immunoSEQ multiplex PCR. This sample shows some 10,000 clones and no singletons; 6% to 7% rests with the ten largest. Comments on this clone: Its antigen is still unknown. The read ends 3 residues shy of where the CDR3 ends; the end is completed using the germline J gene.

The CVID group had about 14 females and 25 to 30 males, mean age 40. This TCR came from a human donor with common variable immunodeficiency. The gene calls are TRBV5-6 and TRBJ2-7; TRBD1 matches 8 bases. Source material: peripheral blood mononuclear cells. The CDR3 spells CASSSPGQASYEQYF. CDR3 DNA (partial): TGTGCCAGCAGCTCACCGGGACAGGCATCCTACGAG.